Listed here are 27 T cell receptor beta chains from one sample, sequenced in a study of T cell responses to AZD1222 COVID-19 vaccine. Sequencing was performed with immunoSEQ multiplex PCR; in TCRdb, only in-frame clones are kept and a portion is missing. The table shows around 99,000 clones, with 75% to 95% occurring only once. Specimen: peripheral blood, collected 28 days after the second AZD1222 dose. Every receptor here comes from an adult who received the AZD1222 COVID-19 vaccine.

The chain recombines TRBV19 with TRBJ1-2; 8 positions match TRBD1. V was clipped by 7 bases and J by 4 bases; unmatched bases: 8. Germline CDR1 and CDR2: LNHDA and SQIVND (reference sequence). CDR3 length equals 14 residues. CDR3 bases: TGTGCCAGTATCCCACAGGGGGTAGGCTATGGCTACACCTTC. Encoded protein: CASIPQGVGYGYTF.

V usage is TRBV2 and J usage is TRBJ2-3; 12 bases line up with TRBD2. The J segment lost 4 bases and the V segment lost 7 bases, leaving 6 bases of the junction unmatched. CDR1 is SNHLY and CDR2 is FYNNEI in the germline V gene. The CDR3 is made up of 15 amino acids. Here the CDR3 reads CASISRLAGADTQYF. The CDR3, as DNA: TGTGCCAGCATTAGTAGACTAGCGGGAGCAGATACGCAGTATTTT.

Written as DNA, the CDR3 is TGTGCCAGCTCTCCGGGACAGGGGTTATACGAGCAGTACTTC. Translation gives CASSPGQGLYEQYF. The chain combines TRBV18 with TRBJ2-7; 10 bases agree with TRBD1. V shed 6 bases and J 4 bases; nucleotides not matched to a gene: 6. Germline V gene sequence: CDR1 KGHSH, CDR2 LQKENI. The CDR3 totals 14 residues.

The CDR3: CASSVGDTDTQYF. As DNA, the CDR3 is TGTGCCAGCAGCGTAGGAGACACAGATACGCAGTATTTT. The chain carries TRBV9 and TRBJ2-3; D uncertain. The CDR3 totals 13 residues. Per the germline V gene, CDR1 is SGDLS and CDR2 is YYNGEE. Trimming removed 0 bases from V and 2 bases from J, with 4 bases in between.

As concerns this clone: Germline and junction disagree at one end, which may indicate a read error. The chain joins TRBV13 to TRBJ2-7, with D tentatively TRBD2 (5 bases). Germline V gives CDR1 PRHDT, CDR2 FYEKMQ (reference sequence). CDR3 length: 16 amino acids. CDR3: CASSLGGLPGSYEQYF. CDR3 coding DNA: TGTGCCAGCAGCCTAGGTGGATTACCGGGATCCTACGAGCAGTACTTC.

This rearrangement joins TRBV9 to TRBJ2-1; possible D gene TRBD2, 5 bases. CDR3 size: 16 residues. V lost 0 bases and J lost 3, with 13 bases in between. CDR1 and CDR2 from the germline V gene are SGDLS and YYNGEE. CDR3 coding DNA: TGTGCCAGCAGCGTAGTTTCGGGAAACCACTACAATGAGCAGTTCTTC. Translating gives CASSVVSGNHYNEQFF. The full variable domain, with the rest looked up from reference TRBV9 and TRBJ2-1, is DSGVTQTPKHLITATGQRVTLRCSPRSGDLSVYWYQQSLDQGLQFLIQYYNGEERAKGNILERFSAQQFPDLHSELNLSSLELGDSALYFCASSVVSGNHYNEQFFGPGTRLTVL.

The rearrangement uses TRBV7-9 and TRBJ2-2; no clear D. The V gene's germline CDR1 is SEHNR and CDR2 FQNEAQ (reference sequence). V gave up 5 bases and J gave up 6 bases, with 13 bases separating them. CDR3 length: 14 residues. The CDR3 DNA follows: TGTGCCAGCAGCCCTGCCGGATCTGCCGGGGAGCTGTTTTTT. As protein: CASSPAGSAGELFF.

The CDR3 coding sequence is TGCAGCGTCTTGGGGGAGGGCCCTGAAGCTTTCTTT. The encoded protein is CSVLGEGPEAFF. V and J are TRBV29-1 and TRBJ1-1; perhaps TRBD1 as D (5 bases). Germline values: CDR1 SQVTM, CDR2 ANQGSEA. The CDR3 totals 12 residues. Trimming removed 6 bases from V and 6 bases from J, with 14 bases in between.

This chain joins TRBV18 and TRBJ1-2, with 8 bases fitting TRBD1. The V gene's germline CDR1 is KGHSH and CDR2 LQKENI. The trim removed 0 bases at V and 7 bases at J, leaving 4 bases unmatched. The CDR3 spans 14 residues. CDR3 sequence (DNA): TGTGCCAGCTCACCACCAAACGGACAGGGTGGCTACACCTTC. Protein product: CASSPPNGQGGYTF.

The chain carries TRBV30 and TRBJ2-7, with no clear D. Germline CDR1 reads GTSNPN; CDR2 reads SVGIG (reference sequence). Trimming removed 4 bases at V and 5 bases at J, with 12 bases between. The CDR3 runs 12 residues. CDR3 loop: CAWTSRADEQYF. The DNA of the CDR3 is TGTGCCTGGACCTCGAGAGCCGACGAGCAGTACTTC.

The chain is built from TRBV13 and TRBJ1-2; D is undetermined. V dropped 3 bases and J dropped 7 bases, with 15 bases sitting between them. The CDR3 consists of 14 residues. Germline-derived CDR1 and CDR2 are PRHDT and FYEKMQ (reference sequence). Written as DNA, the CDR3 is TGTGCCAGCAGCTTGGATAGGGCGGTACGTGGCTACACCTTC. Translating it yields CASSLDRAVRGYTF.

V is TRBV6-5 and J is TRBJ2-1; D is uncertain. The CDR3 loop spans 11 amino acids. Germline V gives CDR1 MNHEY, CDR2 SVGAGI. V lost 6 bases to trimming and J lost 7 bases, with 7 bases between them. The CDR3 DNA follows: TGTGCCAGCAGCTCTACGAATGAGCAGTTCTTC. Translation: CASSSTNEQFF.

The chain links TRBV6-5 to TRBJ2-1; 9 nucleotides agree with TRBD2. Unmatched junction bases numbered 7, after V lost 5 bases and J lost 5 bases. Looked up from germline, CDR1 is MNHEY and CDR2 is SVGAGI. This CDR3 has 15 residues. The CDR3 sequence is CASSPQGLANNEQFF. The CDR3 DNA reads TGTGCCAGCAGTCCTCAAGGACTAGCGAACAATGAGCAGTTCTTC.

This chain uses TRBV3-1 (or the pseudogene TRBV3-2) with TRBJ2-1; TRBD2 matches 7 bases. Looked up from germline, CDR1 is LGHDT and CDR2 is YNNKEL (reference sequence). V dropped 8 bases and J dropped 0; count of bases not matched to a gene: 10. The CDR3 covers 16 residues. CDR3 amino acids: CASALLAAVSYNEQFF. CDR3 DNA sequence: TGTGCCAGCGCTCTCCTAGCGGCGGTCTCCTACAATGAGCAGTTCTTC.

The chain uses TRBV27 and TRBJ1-1; D might be TRBD1 (6 bases). This CDR3 is built from 13 residues. Germline CDR1 MNHEY, CDR2 SMNVEV (reference sequence). Trimming cost V 6 bases and J 6 bases, with 14 bases left between them. DNA for the CDR3: TGTGCCAGCAGCCCAGTCGGGGGCGCTGAAGCTTTCTTT. This gives the protein CASSPVGGAEAFF.

The chain carries TRBV5-1 and TRBJ1-2, with unresolved D. The CDR3 contains 14 residues. Germline V gene data show CDR1 as SGHRS and CDR2 as YFSETQ. V was shortened by 4 bases and J by 2 bases, with 12 bases between the two germline ends. CDR3: CASSPEGGNYGYTF. The CDR3 region has the DNA TGCGCCAGCAGCCCGGAGGGAGGCAACTATGGCTACACCTTC.

The chain recombines TRBV14 with TRBJ1-1; the D gene is possibly TRBD1 (6 bases). The germline gives CDR1 SGHDN, CDR2 FVKESK. With 6 bases removed from V and 3 bases from J, the gap between germline ends came to 11 bases. This CDR3 region has 13 residues. The CDR3 protein is CASRPQGYTEAFF. DNA for the CDR3: TGTGCCAGCAGGCCCCAGGGGTACACTGAAGCTTTCTTT.

This chain links TRBV13 with TRBJ1-1; unclear D gene. The germline V and J ends were trimmed by 1 base and 1 base, with 10 bases remaining between them. This CDR3 region has 15 residues. Germline V CDR1 and CDR2: PRHDT, FYEKMQ (reference sequence). CDR3 residues: CASSLAGLGNTEAFF. The DNA of the CDR3 is TGTGCCAGCAGCTTAGCGGGTTTGGGGAACACTGAAGCTTTCTTT.

This chain joins TRBV12-3 or TRBV12-4 and TRBJ2-1; D tentatively reads TRBD1 or TRBD2 (5 bases each). The V gene lost 1 base and the J gene lost 12 bases, with 10 bases spanning the gap. The CDR3 is 12 residues long. The CDR3 loop is CASSLEPGGQFF. DNA of the CDR3: TGTGCCAGCAGTTTAGAGCCTGGGGGGCAGTTCTTC.

V usage is TRBV6-5 and J usage is TRBJ2-7; D remains ambiguous. This CDR3 region has 13 residues. CDR1 and CDR2 (germline): MNHEY, SVGAGI. Trimming removed 2 bases from V and 3 bases from J, with 8 bases in between. Here the CDR3 DNA reads TGTGCCAGCAGTTACGCTTCCAACTACGAGCAGTACTTC. This codes for CASSYASNYEQYF.

The V gene is TRBV14, the J gene TRBJ1-4; 11 bases align to TRBD1. J gave up 7 bases and V 1 base, and 5 bases lay outside the gene matches. Germline CDR1 and CDR2: SGHDN and FVKESK. The CDR3 length is 16 residues. The CDR3 sequence: CASSQAGQGASEKLFF. The CDR3 DNA is TGTGCCAGCAGCCAAGCTGGACAGGGGGCGAGTGAAAAACTGTTTTTT.

The V gene is TRBV5-4, the J gene TRBJ1-1; 8 nucleotides agree with TRBD1. The CDR3 covers 14 residues. V lost 5 bases to trimming and J lost 4 bases; unmatched junction nucleotides: 7. The germline gives CDR1 SGHNT, CDR2 YYREEE (reference sequence). CDR3 DNA: TGTGCCAGCAGACGACAGGGGTCGGTCACTGAAGCTTTCTTT. This sequence encodes CASRRQGSVTEAFF.

V is TRBV9 and J is TRBJ2-1; D possibly corresponds to TRBD2 (5 bases). The CDR3 length is 14 residues. Germline CDR1 is SGDLS and CDR2 is YYNGEE. The V and J ends lost 0 bases and 7 bases respectively, with 11 bases between them. The CDR3 protein is CASSVGSDSNEQFF. The CDR3, as DNA: TGTGCCAGCAGCGTAGGTAGCGACTCGAATGAGCAGTTCTTC.

The CDR3 nucleotides are TGTGCCAGCAGCGTAGAAGGGGGAACCACAGATACGCAGTATTTT. Its translation: CASSVEGGTTDTQYF. V is TRBV9 and J is TRBJ2-3; weak D call: TRBD1 (6 bases). CDR3 length equals 15 residues. V was cut by 0 bases and J by 2 bases, with 10 bases left in between. Germline assignment: CDR1 SGDLS and CDR2 YYNGEE.

This chain links TRBV6-4 with TRBJ2-1, with 9 nucleotides matching TRBD2. The germline V gene has CDR1 MRHNA and CDR2 SNTAGT. Trimming took 4 bases from V and 6 from J; bases not matched to a gene: 4. The CDR3 length is 14 residues. CDR3 sequence (DNA): TGTGCCAGCAGTGTCCTAGCGGGGTCCAATGAGCAGTTCTTC. It encodes CASSVLAGSNEQFF.

The sample holds a few counts of this clone. V is TRBV7-9 and J is TRBJ1-2, with TRBD1 matching over 9 bases. Germline values: CDR1 SEHNR, CDR2 FQNEAQ (reference sequence). The CDR3 contains 15 residues. V shed 0 bases and J 7 bases; nucleotides not matched to a gene: 6. The CDR3 loop is CASSLAGTGFFGYTF. The CDR3 DNA reads TGTGCCAGCAGCTTAGCCGGGACAGGGTTTTTTGGCTACACCTTC.

The chain is built from TRBV7-9 and TRBJ1-5; 10 bases fit TRBD1. V was pared by 1 base and J by 4 bases, with 1 base of the junction left unmatched. This CDR3 has 15 residues. Germline CDR1 is SEHNR and CDR2 is FQNEAQ (reference sequence). The CDR3, as DNA: TGTGCCAGCAGCTTAGGGACAGGGGGAAATCAGCCCCAGCATTTT. It translates to CASSLGTGGNQPQHF.